The 32 T cell receptor beta chains reported below all come from one sample, sequenced in a study of shared clonotypes between healthy human individuals. Sequenced by immunoSEQ multiplex PCR; TCRdb stores in-frame clones only, minus some. Found here are about 690,000 clones, about nine tenths of them singletons; the top ten hold about 34%. Sequenced input: memory CD8+ T cells from PBMCs. Sample subset: CD45RO+ cells pooled with CCR7-negative TemRA cells. These receptors were obtained from a man between 18 and 35 years old in good health. Some clones in this sample may be carry-over from other donors' samples.

This chain connects TRBV7-3 to TRBJ2-5, with D tentatively TRBD2 (6 bases). The germline V and J ends were trimmed by 2 bases and 5 bases, with 9 bases remaining between them. From germline, CDR1 is SGHTA and CDR2 FQGTGA. The length of the CDR3 is 13 residues. The CDR3 DNA reads TGTGCCAGCAGCTTAGGGGGGTTGGAGACCCAGTACTTC. Its protein product is CASSLGGLETQYF.

The V call is TRBV28, the J call TRBJ1-2; D ambiguous. CDR3 size: 12 residues. V lost 2 bases and J 6 bases, leaving 7 bases between the germline ends. Per the germline V gene, CDR1 is MDHEN and CDR2 is SYDVKM. CDR3 coding DNA: TGTGCCAGCAGTTTAAGTACGGATGGCTACACCTTC. Translated, it gives CASSLSTDGYTF.

The V call is TRBV29-1, the J call TRBJ1-5; TRBD1 might be the D (6 bases). Trimming removed 4 bases at V and 6 bases at J, with 16 bases between. Germline V gives CDR1 SQVTM, CDR2 ANQGSEA. CDR3 size: 14 residues. CDR3 bases: TGCAGCGTTGCTGGGGGGGCGCAGGGTCAGCCCCAGCATTTT. Amino acid sequence: CSVAGGAQGQPQHF.

The CDR3 sequence: CASSYLGQGAGEQYF. In DNA form, the CDR3 reads TGTGCCAGCAGTTACTTGGGACAGGGGGCGGGAGAGCAGTACTTC. The rearrangement links TRBV6-5 to TRBJ2-7; 12 bases are shared with TRBD1. This CDR3 has 15 residues. Looked up from germline, CDR1 is MNHEY and CDR2 is SVGAGI. V shed 1 base and J 7 bases; nucleotides not matched to a gene: 5.

The chain links TRBV5-8 to TRBJ2-2, with unresolved D. This CDR3 has 14 amino acids. CDR1 SGHTS and CDR2 YDEGEE come from the germline V gene. Trimming pared 2 bases from V and 0 bases from J, leaving 5 bases between. The chain's CDR3 is CASSFLTNTGELFF. For the CDR3, the DNA is TGTGCCAGCAGCTTTCTAACGAACACCGGGGAGCTGTTTTTT.

Concerning this clone: The junction does not match germline at one end; this may be a read error. The chain has TRBV2 and TRBJ1-2; TRBD1 might be the D (6 bases). The CDR3 covers 12 residues. Germline-derived CDR1 and CDR2 are SNHLY and FYNNEI. The CDR3 reads CASSIKGQGHCF. The CDR3 bases are TGTGCCAGCAGTATTAAGGGCCAGGGGCACTGCTTC.

The chain has TRBV9 and TRBJ2-1; D is ambiguous. The CDR3 is made up of 16 amino acids. Germline CDR1 reads SGDLS; CDR2 reads YYNGEE. V was pared by 0 bases and J by 0 bases, with 10 bases between. The CDR3 DNA reads TGTGCCAGCAGCGTAGGGGCGTTTAGCTCCTACAATGAGCAGTTCTTC. Amino acid sequence: CASSVGAFSSYNEQFF.

The gene calls are TRBV6-5 and TRBJ1-1; D is unresolved. Trimming removed 2 bases from V and 7 bases from J, with 8 bases in between. CDR1 MNHEY and CDR2 SVGAGI come from the germline V gene. The CDR3 extends over 12 amino acids. CDR3 amino acids: CASSYPPGEAFF. As DNA, the CDR3 is TGTGCCAGCAGTTACCCCCCAGGTGAAGCTTTCTTT.

The chain combines TRBV7-8 with TRBJ2-3, with 10 bases identical to TRBD1. Germline V CDR1 and CDR2: SGHVS, FQNEAQ. J was trimmed by 0 bases and V by 5 bases; bases with no gene match: 5. The CDR3 has 16 amino acids. For the CDR3, the DNA is TGTGCCAGCAGCCCCCGGACAGGGGGTAGCACAGATACGCAGTATTTT. Its translation is CASSPRTGGSTDTQYF.

The rearrangement links TRBV27 to TRBJ2-2; perhaps TRBD1 as D (6 bases). Trimming took 4 bases from V and 3 from J, leaving 12 bases between them. The CDR3 is 15 residues long. In germline, CDR1 is MNHEY, CDR2 SMNVEV (reference sequence). This CDR3 is CASSSRQGHTGELFF. DNA of the CDR3: TGTGCCAGCAGTTCCCGTCAGGGGCACACCGGGGAGCTGTTTTTT.

As regards this clone: Other DNA sequences from this sample encode an identical CDR3 as well. The V and J genes are TRBV4-1 and TRBJ2-7, with D unclear. Germline V gives CDR1 MGHRA, CDR2 YSYEKL. CDR3 length: 11 amino acids. V was trimmed by 1 base and J by 6 bases, leaving 4 bases between them. The CDR3 nucleotides read TGCGCCAGCAGCCAAGGTTCCGAGCAGTACTTC. This encodes CASSQGSEQYF.

This sequence joins TRBV28 and TRBJ2-3; 7 bases agree with TRBD2. The CDR3 covers 17 residues. Germline loops: CDR1 MDHEN, CDR2 SYDVKM. The V segment lost 5 bases and the J segment 1 base; nucleotides outside the gene matches: 12. CDR3: CASSIALRAGGTDTQYF. In nucleotides, the CDR3 is TGTGCCAGCAGTATCGCCCTTCGGGCGGGAGGCACAGATACGCAGTATTTT.

The gene calls are TRBV27 and TRBJ2-1, with 9 nucleotides matching TRBD2. This CDR3 is 17 amino acids long. V was pared by 5 bases and J by 2 bases, with 10 bases of the junction left unmatched. Germline V gene data show CDR1 as MNHEY and CDR2 as SMNVEV (reference sequence). CDR3 in DNA: TGTGCCAGCAGTAAAACTGCACTAGCGGGCCCCTACAATGAGCAGTTCTTC. This sequence encodes CASSKTALAGPYNEQFF.

The chain links TRBV2 to TRBJ2-7, with D hard to call. Deletions cut 1 base from V and 2 bases from J, with 12 bases between. Germline CDR1 is SNHLY and CDR2 is FYNNEI. The CDR3 is 15 residues long. The CDR3 DNA sequence: TGTGCCAGCAGTGAAGTTGGGAAACGGCCCTACGAGCAGTACTTC. This sequence encodes CASSEVGKRPYEQYF.

This clone was seen once. This chain connects TRBV29-1 to TRBJ2-1, with a possible D match to TRBD2 (6 bases). The CDR3 totals 12 residues. V lost 6 bases and J 10 bases, leaving 16 bases between the germline ends. The germline V gene has CDR1 SQVTM and CDR2 ANQGSEA. CDR3 sequence: CSVSAGGGEQFF. The DNA of the CDR3 is TGCAGCGTGTCGGCCGGGGGTGGGGAGCAGTTCTTC.

This clone was recorded only once. The rearrangement links TRBV29-1 to TRBJ2-1; D remains unclear. The CDR3 consists of 14 residues. Germline CDR1 and CDR2: SQVTM and ANQGSEA. V lost 3 bases to trimming and J lost 0 bases, with 9 bases between them. CDR3 sequence reads: CSVDRTSSYNEQFF. The DNA of the CDR3 is TGCAGCGTTGACAGGACGAGCTCCTACAATGAGCAGTTCTTC.

This sequence joins TRBV11-1 and TRBJ2-1; D not resolved. The CDR3 runs to 15 residues. The germline gives CDR1 SGHAT, CDR2 FQDESV (reference sequence). V was cut by 2 bases and J by 7 bases, with 15 bases left in between. This CDR3 reads CASSLRVASSNEQFF. The DNA for the CDR3 is TGTGCCAGCAGCTTAAGGGTCGCCTCTTCGAATGAGCAGTTCTTC.

The chain is built from TRBV4-1 and TRBJ2-7, with D hard to call. V gave up 0 bases and J gave up 0 bases, with 9 bases separating them. This CDR3 comprises 15 residues. The germline V gene encodes CDR1 MGHRA and CDR2 YSYEKL. In nucleotides, the CDR3 is TGCGCCAGCAGCCAAGATTTCAGGTACTCCTACGAGCAGTACTTC. Its protein product is CASSQDFRYSYEQYF.

V usage is TRBV18 and J usage is TRBJ2-4; 9 bases map to TRBD2. With 3 bases clipped from V and 0 bases from J, the junction kept 3 bases outside the gene matches. From germline, CDR1 is KGHSH and CDR2 LQKENI. CDR3 length: 16 amino acids. The chain's CDR3 is CASSPASGAAKNIQYF. CDR3 bases: TGTGCCAGCTCACCCGCTAGCGGGGCAGCCAAAAACATTCAGTACTTC.

This chain uses TRBV4-3 with TRBJ2-1, with 8 bases matching TRBD2. Germline V gene data show CDR1 as LGHNA and CDR2 as YSLEER. The CDR3 extends over 16 amino acids. The J segment lost 9 bases and the V segment lost 2 bases, leaving 12 bases of the junction unmatched. CDR3 in amino acids: CASSQPGLARKGEQFF. The CDR3 nucleotides read TGCGCCAGCAGCCAACCCGGACTAGCTCGGAAGGGTGAGCAGTTCTTC.

The chain employs TRBV27 and TRBJ2-7, with 9 nucleotides matching TRBD2. The V gene end was trimmed by 3 bases and the J gene end by 1 base; junction bases not matched to a gene: 7. The CDR3 spans 16 residues. Germline loops: CDR1 MNHEY, CDR2 SMNVEV (reference sequence). The CDR3 coding sequence is TGTGCCAGCAGTTTTTGGCGGGAGGGCCTGTCCTACGAGCAGTACTTC. This translates into CASSFWREGLSYEQYF.

This clone showed up just once. The chain employs TRBV7-9 and TRBJ2-3, with 11 bases fitting TRBD2. Germline V gene sequence: CDR1 SEHNR, CDR2 FQNEAQ (reference sequence). The CDR3 is 17 residues long. Germline trimming cut 3 bases from V and 2 bases from J; bases unmatched to any gene: 7. The CDR3 loop is CASSFWTSGLNTDTQYF. The DNA of the CDR3 is TGTGCCAGCAGCTTTTGGACTAGCGGGTTAAACACAGATACGCAGTATTTT. The complete variable domain, with remaining parts taken from reference TRBV7-9 and TRBJ2-3, reads DTGVSQNPRHKITKRGQNVTFRCDPISEHNRLYWYRQTLGQGPEFLTYFQNEAQLEKSRLLSDRFSAERPKGSFSTLEIQRTEQGDSAMYLCASSFWTSGLNTDTQYFGPGTRLTVL.

This sequence joins TRBV9 and TRBJ2-7; D possibly corresponds to TRBD1 (5 bases). Trimming stripped 3 bases from V and 5 bases from J, with 15 bases between. Per the germline V gene, CDR1 is SGDLS and CDR2 is YYNGEE. The CDR3 length is 14 residues. The DNA for the CDR3 is TGTGCCAGCAGCGCATACGGCAGGGATGACGAGCAGTACTTC. Protein sequence: CASSAYGRDDEQYF.

The genes are TRBV5-4 and TRBJ2-3; 13 bases align to TRBD2. The ends lost 7 bases at V and 8 bases at J; junction bases unmatched: 16. Germline CDR1 and CDR2: SGHNT and YYREEE (reference sequence). The CDR3 has 17 amino acids. This CDR3 reads CASELAGGNGRLGTQYF. In DNA, the CDR3 is TGTGCCAGCGAACTAGCGGGAGGGAACGGGCGTCTAGGTACGCAGTATTTT.

The chain uses TRBV11-2 and TRBJ1-2, with D tentatively TRBD1 (5 bases). CDR1 SGHAT and CDR2 FQNNGV come from the germline V gene. The CDR3 has 16 amino acids. Trimming took off 7 bases at V and 4 bases at J, with 22 bases between the two ends. This chain's CDR3 is CASTPGASIPGYGYTF. The CDR3 region has the DNA TGTGCCAGCACGCCCGGGGCATCGATCCCCGGCTATGGCTACACCTTC.

To note about this clone: Other nucleotide sequences from this sample produce the same CDR3. The chain carries TRBV7-9 and TRBJ1-1, with D maybe TRBD1 (5 bases). The CDR3 totals 14 residues. CDR1 is SEHNR and CDR2 is FQNEAQ in the germline V gene (reference sequence). The V gene lost 1 base and the J gene lost 0 bases, with 6 bases spanning the gap. DNA for the CDR3: TGTGCCAGCAGCTTAGGGGGCTTGAACACTGAAGCTTTCTTT. Amino acids: CASSLGGLNTEAFF.

The chain joins TRBV18 to TRBJ1-1, with D possibly being TRBD1 (5 bases). V was cut by 5 bases and J by 4 bases, with 17 bases left in between. This CDR3 spans 15 amino acids. Germline loops: CDR1 KGHSH, CDR2 LQKENI. CDR3: CASSSWDGLGTEAFF. DNA of the CDR3: TGTGCCAGCTCATCCTGGGACGGGTTGGGCACTGAAGCTTTCTTT.

The chain is built from TRBV19 and TRBJ1-1; D might be TRBD1 (5 bases). Trimming stripped 7 bases from V and 5 bases from J, with 20 bases between. The V gene's germline CDR1 is LNHDA and CDR2 SQIVND (reference sequence). The CDR3 consists of 15 residues. As DNA, the CDR3 is TGTGCCAGTACCCCGATGGGAGGGGCAGTAACTGAAGCTTTCTTT. Its translation: CASTPMGGAVTEAFF.

The chain recombines TRBV28 with TRBJ2-1; no firm D call. Germline V lookup: CDR1 MDHEN, CDR2 SYDVKM. Trimming cost V 7 bases and J 0 bases, with 10 bases left between them. The CDR3 extends over 14 amino acids. This CDR3 reads CASNPLTSYNEQFF. In DNA, the CDR3 is TGTGCCAGCAACCCTTTAACCTCCTACAATGAGCAGTTCTTC.

With respect to this clone: Other DNA variants within this sample encode the same CDR3. V and J are TRBV7-3 and TRBJ2-3; 8 nucleotides match TRBD2. The length of the CDR3 is 15 residues. Germline lookup yields CDR1 SGHTA and CDR2 FQGTGA. Trimming at V came to 0 bases and at J to 5 bases, leaving 4 bases not matched to a gene. CDR3 sequence reads: CASSLTSGSVDTQYF. CDR3 coding DNA: TGTGCCAGCAGCTTAACCAGCGGGAGCGTAGATACGCAGTATTTT.

V is TRBV7-8 and J is TRBJ1-4; D unresolved. Germline CDR1 and CDR2: SGHVS and FQNEAQ. CDR3 length: 14 residues. The V and J ends lost 1 base and 7 bases respectively, with 10 bases between them. The CDR3 DNA follows: TGTGCCAGCAGCTTAGGGTGGGGTAGTGAAAAACTGTTTTTT. Protein sequence: CASSLGWGSEKLFF.

The chain links TRBV15 to TRBJ2-4, with D possibly matching TRBD1 (5 bases). CDR1 is LNHNV and CDR2 is YYDKDF in the germline V gene (reference sequence). The CDR3 consists of 16 residues. Trimming left V 5 bases short and J 7 bases short, with 21 bases between. DNA of the CDR3: TGTGCCACCAGCGTCGACAGATCAATCCTCCGGAACATTCAGTACTTC. It encodes CATSVDRSILRNIQYF. The full variable domain, completed using reference TRBV15 and TRBJ2-4, is DAMVIQNPRYQVTQFGKPVTLSCSQTLNHNVMYWYQQKSSQAPKLLFHYYDKDFNNEADTPDNFQSRRPNTSFCFLDIRSPGLGDTAMYLCATSVDRSILRNIQYFGAGTRLSVL.